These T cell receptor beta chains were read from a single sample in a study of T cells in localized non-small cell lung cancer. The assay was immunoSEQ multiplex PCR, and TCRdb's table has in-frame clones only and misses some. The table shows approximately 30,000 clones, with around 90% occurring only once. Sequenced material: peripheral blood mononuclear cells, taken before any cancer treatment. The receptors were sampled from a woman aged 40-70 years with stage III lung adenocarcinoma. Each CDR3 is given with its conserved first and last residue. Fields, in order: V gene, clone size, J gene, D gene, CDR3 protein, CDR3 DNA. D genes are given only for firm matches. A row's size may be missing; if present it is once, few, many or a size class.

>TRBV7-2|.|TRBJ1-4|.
CASSPRRGLEEKLFF
TGTGCCAGCAGCCCTCGGCGGGGGCTGGAGGAAAAACTGTTTTTT
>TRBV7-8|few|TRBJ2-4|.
CASSLVGNLGVGIQYF
TGTGCCAGCAGCTTAGTTGGCAACTTAGGGGTTGGCATTCAGTACTTC
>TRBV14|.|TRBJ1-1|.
CASSGHLNTEAFF
TGTGCCAGCAGCGGACACTTGAACACTGAAGCTTTCTTT
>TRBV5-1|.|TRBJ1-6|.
CASSSDSGTFNSPLHF
TGCGCCAGCAGCTCCGACTCCGGGACCTTTAATTCACCCCTCCACTTT
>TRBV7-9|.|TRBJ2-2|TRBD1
CASSRPTGEAGELFF
TGTGCCAGCAGCCGCCCGACAGGGGAAGCCGGGGAGCTGTTTTTT
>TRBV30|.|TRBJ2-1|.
CAWSRVSSYNEQFF
TGTGCCTGGAGTCGTGTCAGCTCCTACAATGAGCAGTTCTTC
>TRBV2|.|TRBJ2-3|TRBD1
CASSGDRGRTDTQYF
TGTGCCAGCAGTGGGGACAGGGGGCGCACAGATACGCAGTATTTT
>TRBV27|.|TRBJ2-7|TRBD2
CASSFPRTSGGAYEQYF
TGTGCCAGCAGTTTCCCCCGGACTAGCGGGGGAGCCTACGAGCAGTACTTC
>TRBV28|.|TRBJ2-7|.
CASSSESHEQYF
TGTGCCAGCAGTAGTGAGTCCCACGAGCAGTACTTC
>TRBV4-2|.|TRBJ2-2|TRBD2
CASSQGPMLAGETPTGELFF
TGTGCCAGCAGCCAAGGTCCTATGCTAGCGGGGGAGACACCTACCGGGGAGCTGTTTTTT
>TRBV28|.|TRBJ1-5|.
CASSLFHSNQPQHF
TGTGCCAGCAGTTTATTCCATAGCAATCAGCCCCAGCATTTT
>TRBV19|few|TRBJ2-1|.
CASSPHTQLSWGQFF
TGTGCCAGTAGTCCACATACCCAACTTTCATGGGGGCAGTTCTTC
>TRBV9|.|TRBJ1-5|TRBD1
CASSGTGLSNQPQHF
TGTGCCAGCAGCGGGACAGGCCTTAGCAATCAGCCCCAGCATTTT
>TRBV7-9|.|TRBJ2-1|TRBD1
CASSPGTGLSNEQFF
TGTGCCAGCAGCCCCGGGACAGGGTTAAGCAATGAGCAGTTCTTC
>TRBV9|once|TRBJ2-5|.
CASSPRPGEETQYF
TGTGCCAGCAGCCCCCGTCCGGGGGAAGAGACCCAGTACTTC
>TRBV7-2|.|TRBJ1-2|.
CASSLVIGEGYTF
TGTGCCAGCAGCTTAGTGATAGGGGAGGGCTACACCTTC
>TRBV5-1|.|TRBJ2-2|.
CASSFGANTGELFF
TGCGCCAGCAGCTTCGGCGCGAACACCGGGGAGCTGTTTTTT
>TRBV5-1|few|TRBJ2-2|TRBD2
CASSLKLGGLANGGELFF
TGCGCCAGCAGCTTGAAGTTAGGGGGACTAGCGAATGGCGGGGAGCTGTTTTTT
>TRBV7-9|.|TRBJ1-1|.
CASSLFLSWAANTEAFF
TGTGCCAGCAGCTTATTTCTAAGTTGGGCGGCGAACACTGAAGCTTTCTTT
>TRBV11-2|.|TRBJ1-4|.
CASSLVSEGEKLFF
TGTGCCAGCAGCTTAGTGTCGGAGGGCGAAAAACTGTTTTTT
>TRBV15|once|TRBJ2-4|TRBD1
CATSREGQSRNIQYF
TGTGCCACCAGCAGAGAGGGACAGTCTAGAAACATTCAGTACTTC
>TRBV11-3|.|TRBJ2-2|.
CASSSRLHTGELFF
TGTGCCAGCAGTTCGAGGCTGCACACCGGGGAGCTGTTTTTT
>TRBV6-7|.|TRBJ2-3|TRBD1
CASSYSWLRPGQGFSDTQYF
TGTGCCAGCAGTTACTCTTGGTTGAGGCCGGGACAGGGGTTCTCAGATACGCAGTATTTT
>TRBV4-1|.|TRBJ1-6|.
CASSQARGLDSPLHF
TGCGCCAGCAGCCAAGCCCGGGGTCTCGATTCACCCCTCCACTTT
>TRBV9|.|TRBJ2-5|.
CASSVDGGGAYQETQYF
TGTGCCAGCAGCGTAGATGGAGGAGGGGCTTACCAAGAGACCCAGTACTTC
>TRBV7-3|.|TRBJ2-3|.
CASSLLIQGYPNTDTQYF
TGTGCCAGCAGCTTACTCATTCAGGGCTACCCCAACACAGATACGCAGTATTTT
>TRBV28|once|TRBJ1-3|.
CASSSPGTGNTIYF
TGTGCCAGCAGTTCACCAGGGACTGGAAACACCATATATTTT
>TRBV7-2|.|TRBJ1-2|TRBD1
CASSLQGANYGYTF
TGTGCCAGCAGCTTACAGGGGGCTAACTATGGCTACACCTTC